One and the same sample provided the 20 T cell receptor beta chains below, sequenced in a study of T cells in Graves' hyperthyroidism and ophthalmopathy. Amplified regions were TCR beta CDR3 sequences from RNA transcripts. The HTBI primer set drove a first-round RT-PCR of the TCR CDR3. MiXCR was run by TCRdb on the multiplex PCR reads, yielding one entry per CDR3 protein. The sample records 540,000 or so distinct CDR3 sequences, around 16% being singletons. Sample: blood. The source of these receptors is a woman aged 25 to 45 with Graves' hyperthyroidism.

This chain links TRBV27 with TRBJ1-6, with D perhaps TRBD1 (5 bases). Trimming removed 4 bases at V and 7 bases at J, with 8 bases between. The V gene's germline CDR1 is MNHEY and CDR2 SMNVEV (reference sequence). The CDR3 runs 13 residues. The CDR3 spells CASSYGTNSPLHF. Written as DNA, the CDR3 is TGTGCCAGCAGTTACGGGACCAATTCACCCCTCCACTTT.

The chain's CDR3 is CAISLGQMNTEAFF. The CDR3 DNA reads TGTGCCATCAGCTTAGGACAGATGAACACTGAAGCTTTCTTT. The chain employs TRBV10-3 and TRBJ1-1; D possibly corresponds to TRBD1 (6 bases). Trimming stripped 6 bases from V and 0 bases from J, with 11 bases between. CDR1 is ENHRY and CDR2 is SYGVKD in the germline V gene. CDR3 length: 14 amino acids.

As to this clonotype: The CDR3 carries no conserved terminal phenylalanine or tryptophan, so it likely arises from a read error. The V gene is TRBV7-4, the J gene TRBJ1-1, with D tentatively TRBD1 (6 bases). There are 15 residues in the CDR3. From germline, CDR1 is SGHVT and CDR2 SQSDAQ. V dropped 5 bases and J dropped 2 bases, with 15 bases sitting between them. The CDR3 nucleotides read TGTGCCAGCAGCCCCCCCCAGGGACAAAACACTGAAGCTTTCCTT. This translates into CASSPPQGQNTEAFL.

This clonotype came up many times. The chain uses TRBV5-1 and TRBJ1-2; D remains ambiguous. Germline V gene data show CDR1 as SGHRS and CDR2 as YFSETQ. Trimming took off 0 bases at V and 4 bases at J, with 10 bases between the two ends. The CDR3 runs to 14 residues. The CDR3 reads CASSLGQDGYGYTF. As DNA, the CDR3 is TGCGCCAGCAGCTTGGGACAAGATGGCTATGGCTACACCTTC.

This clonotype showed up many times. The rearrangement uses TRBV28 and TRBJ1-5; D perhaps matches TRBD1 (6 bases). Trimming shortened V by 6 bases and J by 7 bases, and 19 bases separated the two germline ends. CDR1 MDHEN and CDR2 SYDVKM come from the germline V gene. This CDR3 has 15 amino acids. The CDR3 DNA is TGTGCCAGCAGCCTAGGGGGGCTCCGCGACCAGCCCCAGCATTTT. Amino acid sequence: CASSLGGLRDQPQHF.

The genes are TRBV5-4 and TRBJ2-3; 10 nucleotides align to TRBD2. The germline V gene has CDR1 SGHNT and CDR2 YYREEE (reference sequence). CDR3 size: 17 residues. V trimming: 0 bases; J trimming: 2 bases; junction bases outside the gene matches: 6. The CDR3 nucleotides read TGTGCCAGCAGCTTGGTCCTAGCGGGAGAACCCACAGATACGCAGTATTTT. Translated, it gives CASSLVLAGEPTDTQYF.

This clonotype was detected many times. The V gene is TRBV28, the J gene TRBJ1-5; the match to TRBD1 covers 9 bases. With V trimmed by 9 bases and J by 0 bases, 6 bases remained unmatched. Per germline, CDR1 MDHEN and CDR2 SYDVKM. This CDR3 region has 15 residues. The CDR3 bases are TGTGCCAGTAAAGAGGGACAGGGTAGCAATCAGCCCCAGCATTTT. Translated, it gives CASKEGQGSNQPQHF.

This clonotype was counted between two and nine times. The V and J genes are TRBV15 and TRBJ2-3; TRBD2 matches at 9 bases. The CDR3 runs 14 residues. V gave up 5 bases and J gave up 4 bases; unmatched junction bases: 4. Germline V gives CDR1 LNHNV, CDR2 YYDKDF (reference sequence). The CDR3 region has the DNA TGTGCCACCAGCCCTGGGACTAGCTCAGATACGCAGTATTTT. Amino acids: CATSPGTSSDTQYF.

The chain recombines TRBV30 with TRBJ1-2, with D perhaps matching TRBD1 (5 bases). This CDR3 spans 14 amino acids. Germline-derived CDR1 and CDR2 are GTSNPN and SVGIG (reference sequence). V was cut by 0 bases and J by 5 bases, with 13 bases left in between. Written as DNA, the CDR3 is TGTGCCTGGAGTGTACCGGGTGGGGGATATGGCTACACCTTC. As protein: CAWSVPGGGYGYTF.

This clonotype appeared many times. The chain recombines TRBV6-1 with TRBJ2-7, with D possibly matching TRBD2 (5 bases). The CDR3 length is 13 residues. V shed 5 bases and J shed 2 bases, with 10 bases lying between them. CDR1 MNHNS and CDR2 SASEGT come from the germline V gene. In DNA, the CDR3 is TGTGCCAGCAGTAGACGGGATACCTACGAGCAGTACTTC. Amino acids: CASSRRDTYEQYF.

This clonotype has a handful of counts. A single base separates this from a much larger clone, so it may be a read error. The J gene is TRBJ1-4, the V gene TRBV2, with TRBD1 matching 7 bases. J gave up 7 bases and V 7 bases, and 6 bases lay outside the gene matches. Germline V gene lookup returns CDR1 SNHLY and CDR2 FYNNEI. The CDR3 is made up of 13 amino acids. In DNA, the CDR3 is TGTGCCAGCACGCGGACAGGTACTGAAAAACTGTTTTTT. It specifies CASTRTGTEKLFF.

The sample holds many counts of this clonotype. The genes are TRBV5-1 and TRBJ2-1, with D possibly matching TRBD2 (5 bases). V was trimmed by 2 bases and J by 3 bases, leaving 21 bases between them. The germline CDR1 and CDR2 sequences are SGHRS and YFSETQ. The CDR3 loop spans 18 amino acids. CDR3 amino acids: CASSLFWTTGKGYNEQFF. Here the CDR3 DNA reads TGCGCCAGCAGCTTATTTTGGACGACGGGAAAGGGCTACAATGAGCAGTTCTTC.

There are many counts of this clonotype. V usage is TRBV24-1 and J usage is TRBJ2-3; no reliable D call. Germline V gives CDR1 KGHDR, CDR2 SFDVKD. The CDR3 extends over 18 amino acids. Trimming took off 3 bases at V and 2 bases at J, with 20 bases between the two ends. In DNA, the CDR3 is TGTGCCACCAGTGATCCTTTAGAAGGACCCGGAGCCACAGATACGCAGTATTTT. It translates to CATSDPLEGPGATDTQYF.

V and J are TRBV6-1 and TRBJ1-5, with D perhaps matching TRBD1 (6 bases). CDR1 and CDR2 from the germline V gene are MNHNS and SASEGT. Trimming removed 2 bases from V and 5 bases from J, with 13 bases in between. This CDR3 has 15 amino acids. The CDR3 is CASSERATGHQPQHF. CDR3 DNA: TGTGCCAGCAGTGAACGGGCCACAGGGCATCAGCCCCAGCATTTT.

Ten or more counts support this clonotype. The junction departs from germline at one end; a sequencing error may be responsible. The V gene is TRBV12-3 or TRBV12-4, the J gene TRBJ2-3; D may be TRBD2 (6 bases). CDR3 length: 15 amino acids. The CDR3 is CASSLGAGRTDTQYF. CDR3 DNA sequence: TGTGCCAGCAGCTTAGGGGCAGGGAGGACAGATACGCAGTATTTT.

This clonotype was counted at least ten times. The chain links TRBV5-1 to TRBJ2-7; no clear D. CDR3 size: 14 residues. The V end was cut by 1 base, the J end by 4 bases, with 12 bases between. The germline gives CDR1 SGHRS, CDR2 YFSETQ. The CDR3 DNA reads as TGCGCCAGCAGCTTGAAAGCCTCTAATTACGAGCAGTACTTC. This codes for CASSLKASNYEQYF.

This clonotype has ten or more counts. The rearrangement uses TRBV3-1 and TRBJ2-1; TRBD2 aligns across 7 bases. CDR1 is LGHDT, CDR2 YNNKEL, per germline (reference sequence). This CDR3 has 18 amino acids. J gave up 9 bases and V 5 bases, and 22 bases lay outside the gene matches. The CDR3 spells CASSFLGIAGHQASEQFF. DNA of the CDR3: TGTGCCAGCAGCTTCCTCGGTATAGCGGGTCACCAGGCTAGTGAGCAGTTCTTC.

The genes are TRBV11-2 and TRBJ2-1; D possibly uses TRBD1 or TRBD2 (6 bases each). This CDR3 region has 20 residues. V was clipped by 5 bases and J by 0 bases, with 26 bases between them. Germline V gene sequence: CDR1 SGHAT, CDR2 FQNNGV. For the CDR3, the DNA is TGTGCCAGCAGCGGGCAAGGGGGACTCCCCCGAATTAGCTCCTACAATGAGCAGTTCTTC. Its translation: CASSGQGGLPRISSYNEQFF.

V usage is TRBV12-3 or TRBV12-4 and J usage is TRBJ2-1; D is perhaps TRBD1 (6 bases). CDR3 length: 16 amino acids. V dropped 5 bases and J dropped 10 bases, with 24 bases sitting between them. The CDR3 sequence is CASSPLQGPPSLEQFF. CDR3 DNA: TGTGCCAGCAGTCCCTTGCAGGGGCCACCCTCCTTAGAGCAGTTCTTC.

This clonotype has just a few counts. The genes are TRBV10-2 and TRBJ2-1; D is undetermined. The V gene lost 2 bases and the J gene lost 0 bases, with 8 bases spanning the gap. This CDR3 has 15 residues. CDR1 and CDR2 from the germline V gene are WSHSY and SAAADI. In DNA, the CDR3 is TGCGCCAGCAGTGAGCCGATGAGCTCCTACAATGAGCAGTTCTTC. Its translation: CASSEPMSSYNEQFF.